Presented here are 29 T cell receptor beta chains from one specimen sequenced in a study of human T cells and chemical hapten exposure. TCRdb used MiXCR to reprocess the RACE reads, holding one entry per CDR3 protein. The table records about 360,000 distinct CDR3 sequences, about 7% of them present only once. Specified time point: patch test 1, 2 weeks after DPC sensitization. The treatment is: therapeutic diphenylcyclopropenone sensitization with weekly scalp DPC. The specimen comprised whole blood, sampled in connection with sensitization to the hapten diphenylcyclopropenone (DPC). These receptors were taken from a young woman with alopecia areata. Some clones in this sample may be carry-over from other donors' samples.

This rearrangement joins TRBV12-5 to TRBJ2-3; 9 positions agree with TRBD1. CDR1 is LGHNT, CDR2 FRNRAP, per germline. The CDR3 runs to 16 residues. J was trimmed by 3 bases and V by 6 bases; bases with no gene match: 10. CDR3 sequence (DNA): TGTGCTAGTGGCGAGTTCCGGACAGGGGAAACAGATACGCAGTATTTT. Translated, it gives CASGEFRTGETDTQYF.

The table lists this clonotype with many counts. The rearrangement joins TRBV28 to TRBJ2-7; TRBD1 might be the D (5 bases). The CDR3 runs 13 residues. Germline V gene sequence: CDR1 MDHEN, CDR2 SYDVKM. Trimming removed 2 bases at V and 2 bases at J, with 7 bases between. In DNA form, the CDR3 reads TGTGCCAGCAGTTTACAGGGTGCCTACGAGCAGTACTTC. Translated, it gives CASSLQGAYEQYF.

This chain joins TRBV5-6 and TRBJ2-7; unclear D gene. V lost 7 bases and J lost 2, with 13 bases in between. Germline-derived CDR1 and CDR2 are SGHDT and YYEEEE. This CDR3 is built from 13 residues. In DNA form, the CDR3 reads TGTGCCAGCCAAGACCGCGAAGCCTACGAGCAGTACTTC. Residues: CASQDREAYEQYF.

The chain uses TRBV27 and TRBJ2-3, with TRBD2 matching over 15 bases. The V and J ends lost 3 bases and 5 bases, in that order; junction bases with no gene match: 3. In germline, CDR1 is MNHEY, CDR2 SMNVEV (reference sequence). This CDR3 comprises 16 residues. Here the CDR3 reads CASSFGTSGGRDTQYF. The CDR3 DNA reads as TGTGCCAGCAGTTTTGGGACTAGCGGGGGGAGAGATACGCAGTATTTT.

The V gene is TRBV6-6, the J gene TRBJ1-2, with TRBD1 identical over 8 bases. Germline V CDR1 and CDR2: MNHNY, SVGAGI (reference sequence). The length of the CDR3 is 13 residues. The ends lost 8 bases at V and 5 bases at J; junction bases unmatched: 7. The CDR3 is CASGDRQGYGYTF. The CDR3 DNA is TGTGCCAGCGGAGATAGACAGGGGTATGGCTACACCTTC.

V gene TRBV4-3 combines with J gene TRBJ2-3; no reliable D call. Germline V gene data show CDR1 as LGHNA and CDR2 as YSLEER. CDR3 length equals 13 residues. V was clipped by 2 bases and J by 6 bases, with 9 bases between them. This CDR3 reads CASSQSRYDTQYF. The CDR3 coding sequence is TGCGCCAGCAGCCAATCCCGTTACGATACGCAGTATTTT.

The chain couples TRBV20-1 to TRBJ2-5, with 9 nucleotides matching TRBD1. Trimming at V came to 4 bases and at J to 4 bases, leaving 7 bases not matched to a gene. CDR1 DFQATT and CDR2 SNEGSKA come from the germline V gene (reference sequence). This CDR3 is 14 amino acids long. CDR3 region: CSAITGTGRETQYF. Written as DNA, the CDR3 is TGCAGTGCTATTACCGGGACAGGGCGAGAGACCCAGTACTTC.

This clonotype was seen a few times. V and J are TRBV6-5 and TRBJ1-3; D is undetermined. Trimming removed 0 bases from V and 0 bases from J, with 12 bases in between. This CDR3 contains 17 residues. Germline CDR1 is MNHEY and CDR2 is SVGAGI. CDR3: CASSYSIGSNSGNTIYF. DNA of the CDR3: TGTGCCAGCAGTTACTCGATCGGGTCAAACTCTGGAAACACCATATATTTT.

Only a few counts were recorded for this clonotype. The rearrangement uses TRBV28 and TRBJ2-7; D unclear. Germline lookup yields CDR1 MDHEN and CDR2 SYDVKM. Trimming took off 4 bases at V and 2 bases at J, with 18 bases between the two ends. There are 16 residues in the CDR3. CDR3 sequence: CASSSPSVHSTYEQYF. CDR3 sequence (DNA): TGTGCCAGCAGTTCCCCATCGGTACATTCCACCTACGAGCAGTACTTC.

This clonotype has just a few counts. This chain uses TRBV15 with TRBJ1-3, with 8 positions matching TRBD1. CDR1 and CDR2 from the germline V gene are LNHNV and YYDKDF (reference sequence). J gave up 5 bases and V 1 base, and 4 bases lay outside the gene matches. The CDR3 spans 15 residues. DNA for the CDR3: TGTGCCACCAGCAGAGCCGCAGGGGGCCGAAACACCATATATTTT. Protein sequence: CATSRAAGGRNTIYF.

V is TRBV7-2 and J is TRBJ1-1, with D hard to call. The CDR3 length is 13 residues. The V end lost 5 bases, the J end lost 1 base, and 8 bases lay between the germline ends. Germline V gene lookup returns CDR1 SGHTA and CDR2 FQGNSA. CDR3 nucleotides: TGTGCCAGCAGCACACAAGAGAACACTGAAGCTTTCTTT. Its protein product is CASSTQENTEAFF. The full variable domain, its missing parts supplied by reference TRBV7-2 and TRBJ1-1, is GAGVSQSPSNKVTEKGKDVELRCDPISGHTALYWYRQSLGQGLEFLIYFQGNSAPDKSGLPSDRFSAERTGGSVSTLTIQRTQQEDSAVYLCASSTQENTEAFFGQGTRLTVV.

CDR3 nucleotides: TGTGCCAGCAGTGAAGACTGGAGATCTAGCACAGATACGCAGTATTTT. Protein: CASSEDWRSSTDTQYF. The chain recombines TRBV2 with TRBJ2-3; the D is unclear. The germline V and J ends were trimmed by 1 base and 0 bases, with 11 bases remaining between them. CDR3 length: 16 residues. From germline, CDR1 is SNHLY and CDR2 FYNNEI.

The V gene is TRBV5-1, the J gene TRBJ1-6; possibly TRBD1 for D (5 bases). The ends were cut back, 0 bases at V and 9 bases at J, with 10 bases in the middle. Per the germline V gene, CDR1 is SGHRS and CDR2 is YFSETQ. CDR3 size: 14 residues. As DNA, the CDR3 is TGCGCCAGCAGCTTGGGACAGATGTTTTCACCCCTCCACTTT. Translated: CASSLGQMFSPLHF.

The chain uses TRBV5-1 and TRBJ2-7; D ambiguous. Trimming took off 0 bases at V and 7 bases at J, with 11 bases between the two ends. The germline V gene encodes CDR1 SGHRS and CDR2 YFSETQ. The CDR3 runs to 13 residues. The DNA of the CDR3 is TGCGCCAGCAGCTTGGTTCCGGGTGCTGAGCAGTACTTC. It encodes CASSLVPGAEQYF. The full variable domain, with the rest looked up from reference TRBV5-1 and TRBJ2-7, is KAGVTQTPRYLIKTRGQQVTLSCSPISGHRSVSWYQQTPGQGLQFLFEYFSETQRNKGNFPGRFSGRQFSNSRSEMNVSTLELGDSALYLCASSLVPGAEQYFGPGTRLTVT.

This clonotype was found a few times. The genes are TRBV2 and TRBJ1-4; D unclear. Trimming took 4 bases from V and 0 from J, leaving 6 bases between them. CDR1 is SNHLY, CDR2 FYNNEI, per germline. The CDR3 sequence is 14 residues long. The CDR3 reads CASSVGTTNEKLFF. The CDR3 nucleotides read TGTGCCAGCAGTGTGGGGACAACTAATGAAAAACTGTTTTTT.

The chain links TRBV29-1 to TRBJ2-7; TRBD1 agrees at 10 bases. CDR1 is SQVTM and CDR2 is ANQGSEA in the germline V gene. There are 14 residues in the CDR3. The ends lost 4 bases at V and 3 bases at J; junction bases unmatched: 6. CDR3 loop: CSVVWDRGYYEQYF. DNA for the CDR3: TGCAGCGTTGTGTGGGACAGGGGTTACTACGAGCAGTACTTC.

The chain uses TRBV5-1 and TRBJ1-6, with D uncertain. The CDR3 has 13 residues. V was trimmed by 2 bases and J by 5 bases, leaving 5 bases between them. Germline V gives CDR1 SGHRS, CDR2 YFSETQ. The CDR3 DNA sequence: TGCGCCAGCAGCTTTGCAGATAATTCACCCCTCCACTTT. Protein sequence: CASSFADNSPLHF. Looking up the rest from reference TRBV5-1 and TRBJ1-6 gives the full variable domain: KAGVTQTPRYLIKTRGQQVTLSCSPISGHRSVSWYQQTPGQGLQFLFEYFSETQRNKGNFPGRFSGRQFSNSRSEMNVSTLELGDSALYLCASSFADNSPLHFGNGTRLTVT.

This clonotype was recorded at least ten times. This chain connects TRBV11-2 to TRBJ2-2; D not resolved. Germline CDR1 SGHAT, CDR2 FQNNGV. V gave up 5 bases and J gave up 6 bases, with 10 bases separating them. The CDR3 extends over 13 amino acids. The CDR3 DNA reads TGTGCCAGCAGCCCAGCTTTCGCCGGGGAGCTGTTTTTT. Protein: CASSPAFAGELFF.

This clonotype turned up a few times. J is TRBJ2-1 and V is TRBV6-1, with no clear D. CDR3 length: 10 residues. Trimming took 6 bases from V and 7 from J, leaving 4 bases between them. Germline-derived CDR1 and CDR2 are MNHNS and SASEGT. CDR3 loop: CASRNNEQFF. CDR3 nucleotide sequence: TGTGCCAGCAGGAATAATGAGCAGTTCTTC.

This clonotype was recorded a few times. The rearrangement links TRBV5-1 to TRBJ1-1; the D is unclear. The CDR3 consists of 14 residues. Trimming shortened V by 1 base and J by 4 bases, and 11 bases separated the two germline ends. Per the germline V gene, CDR1 is SGHRS and CDR2 is YFSETQ. CDR3 nucleotides: TGCGCCAGCAGCTTGCCGGGATCGGGCACTGAAGCTTTCTTT. Translation: CASSLPGSGTEAFF.

This chain connects TRBV12-3 or TRBV12-4 to TRBJ1-5; D perhaps matches TRBD1 (6 bases). Trimming took off 3 bases at V and 6 bases at J, with 12 bases between the two ends. The CDR3 has 14 amino acids. The CDR3 sequence: CASSFPGGGQPQHF. CDR3 DNA: TGTGCCAGCAGTTTTCCGGGGGGCGGTCAGCCCCAGCATTTT.

The chain is built from TRBV28 and TRBJ2-2, with a possible D match to TRBD2 (5 bases). Germline loops: CDR1 MDHEN, CDR2 SYDVKM. CDR3 length: 15 amino acids. The ends were cut back, 6 bases at V and 3 bases at J, with 14 bases in the middle. The chain's CDR3 is CASRDARTDTGELFF. For the CDR3, the DNA is TGTGCCAGCAGGGATGCAAGGACTGACACCGGGGAGCTGTTTTTT.

This clonotype was seen at least ten times. This chain joins TRBV7-6 and TRBJ2-1, with TRBD2 identical over 8 bases. From germline, CDR1 is SGHVS and CDR2 FNYEAQ. The CDR3 sequence is 15 residues long. After removal of 5 bases from V and 9 bases from J, the junction contained 12 bases not matched to a gene. The CDR3, as DNA: TGTGCCAGCAGCACCGGGACTAGTACAATGATTGAGCAGTTCTTC. It codes for CASSTGTSTMIEQFF.

This clonotype has ten or more counts. The CDR3 bases are TGTGCCAGCTCACCCCCCGGAGGTCCCCGTTCGGAGACCCAGTACTTC. Translating gives CASSPPGGPRSETQYF. The V call is TRBV18, the J call TRBJ2-5, with D possibly being TRBD2 (5 bases). V shed 3 bases and J shed 5 bases, with 19 bases lying between them. The CDR3 contains 16 residues. From germline, CDR1 is KGHSH and CDR2 LQKENI.

The table lists this clonotype with many counts. The chain carries TRBV6-5 and TRBJ2-1; tentatively, D is TRBD1 or TRBD2 (5 bases each). V lost 2 bases and J 9 bases, leaving 14 bases between the germline ends. Looked up from germline, CDR1 is MNHEY and CDR2 is SVGAGI. There are 14 residues in the CDR3. The DNA of the CDR3 is TGTGCCAGCAGTTACCGGGGACGATGGGGTGAGCAGTTCTTC. This codes for CASSYRGRWGEQFF.

This clonotype has at least ten counts. The J gene is TRBJ1-2, the V gene TRBV28; D might be TRBD1 (5 bases). The CDR3 is 12 residues long. Trimming took off 5 bases at V and 6 bases at J, with 10 bases between the two ends. Looked up from germline, CDR1 is MDHEN and CDR2 is SYDVKM. CDR3 sequence (DNA): TGTGCCAGCAGTGTCGCAGGGAATGGCTACACCTTC. Residues: CASSVAGNGYTF.

This clonotype showed up just a few times. V and J are TRBV2 and TRBJ2-1; the match to TRBD2 covers 9 bases. Trimming removed 3 bases from V and 7 bases from J; junction bases left unmatched: 10. The length of the CDR3 is 16 residues. CDR1 and CDR2 (germline): SNHLY, FYNNEI. The CDR3, as DNA: TGTGCCAGCAGTGATCTTCAAGCGGGGGGACCGAATGAGCAGTTCTTC. Residues: CASSDLQAGGPNEQFF.

This clonotype has a count of ten or more. The rearrangement uses TRBV12-3 or TRBV12-4 and TRBJ2-7; D is possibly TRBD2 (6 bases). This CDR3 region has 17 residues. Trimming left V 6 bases short and J 2 bases short, with 23 bases between. The CDR3, as DNA: TGTGCCAGCAGCTTGCTCTGGGGGGACTCTTCTCCCTACGAGCAGTACTTC. Amino acid sequence: CASSLLWGDSSPYEQYF.

This clonotype was seen a handful of times. The chain is built from TRBV28 and TRBJ1-2, with 7 bases that match TRBD1. The CDR3 loop spans 13 amino acids. Germline CDR1 and CDR2: MDHEN and SYDVKM. Trimming removed 8 bases from V and 4 bases from J; junction bases left unmatched: 7. The CDR3 sequence is CASQGEGGYGYTF. CDR3 DNA sequence: TGTGCCAGCCAGGGGGAAGGAGGCTATGGCTACACCTTC.